This record concerns one T cell receptor (beta chain) sequence. What it binds is unknown. Deletions cut 4 bases from V and 5 bases from J, with 14 bases between. The germline CDR1 and CDR2 sequences are SGHAT and FQNNGV. CDR3 length: 14 residues. Researchers ran the PCR with 60 Vbeta and 13 Jbeta primers. Measured with immunoSEQ multiplex PCR; TCRdb has only the in-frame clones, and not every one. The table records tens of thousands of clones, around 72% of them present only once. These data are taken from a study of cytomegalovirus exposure and HLA in healthy donors. General study points: What was likely a sequencing artifact was a cluster of highly shared sequence variants. A missense variant in DCLRE1C was later tied to TCR beta V- and J-gene trimming.

The donors gave bone marrow, and they were healthy. The receptor was derived from a woman in her 30s in good health and CMV-seronegative. The chain combines TRBV11-2 with TRBJ2-5; tentatively, D is TRBD1 (6 bases). The sequencing input was PBMCs. The CDR3 region has the DNA TGTGCCAGCAGCTCATCCGACAGGTTGGAGACCCAGTACTTC. This codes for CASSSSDRLETQYF. Based on the CDR3 plus reference TRBV11-2 and TRBJ2-5, the full variable domain is EAGVAQSPRYKIIEKRQSVAFWCNPISGHATLYWYQQILGQGPKLLIQFQNNGVVDDSQLPKDRFSAERLKGVDSTLKIQPAKLEDSAVYLCASSSSDRLETQYFGPGTRLLVL.